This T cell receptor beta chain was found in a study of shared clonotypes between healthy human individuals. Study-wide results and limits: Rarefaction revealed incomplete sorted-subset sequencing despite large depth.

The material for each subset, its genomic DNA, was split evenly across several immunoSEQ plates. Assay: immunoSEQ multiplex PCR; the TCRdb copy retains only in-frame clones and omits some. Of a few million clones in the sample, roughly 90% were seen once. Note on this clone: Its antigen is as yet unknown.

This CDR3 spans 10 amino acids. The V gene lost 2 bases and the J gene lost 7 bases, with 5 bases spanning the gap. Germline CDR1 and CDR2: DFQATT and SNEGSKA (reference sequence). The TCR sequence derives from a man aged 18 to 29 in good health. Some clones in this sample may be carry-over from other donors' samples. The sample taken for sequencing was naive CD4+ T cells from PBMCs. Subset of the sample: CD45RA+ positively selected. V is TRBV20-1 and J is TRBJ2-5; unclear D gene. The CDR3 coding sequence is TGCAGTGCTAGAAACTTGACCCAGTACTTC. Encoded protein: CSARNLTQYF.